Presented here are 8 T cell receptor beta chains from one specimen sequenced in a study of T-cell memory formation after mild COVID-19. TCRdb used MiXCR to reprocess the 5' RACE reads, holding one entry per CDR3 protein. The data show around 400,000 distinct CDR3 sequences, with approximately 25% seen just once and 8.5% to 9% held by the top ten. The sample taken for sequencing was PBMCs or a T cell subset sorted from them (not recorded which). The receptors were sampled from an adult woman who had mild COVID-19 (a few samples of this study predate the infection). Cell type and time point are not known.

The chain links TRBV4-2 to TRBJ2-7, with D tentatively TRBD1 or TRBD2 (7 bases each). Germline V gene sequence: CDR1 LGHNA, CDR2 YNFKEQ. V was shortened by 4 bases and J by 4 bases, with 23 bases between the two germline ends. CDR3 length: 17 amino acids. In nucleotides, the CDR3 is TGTGCCAGCAGCCGGGAGGGGACAGACCGGCGCCCTTACGAGCAGTACTTC. Translating it yields CASSREGTDRRPYEQYF.

This clonotype was seen a handful of times. The chain has TRBV12-3 or TRBV12-4 and TRBJ1-1; D gene ambiguous. The CDR3 covers 13 residues. V was shortened by 4 bases and J by 3 bases, with 9 bases between the two germline ends. CDR3 bases: TGTGCCAGCAGTTCGGGCGGGTACACTGAAGCTTTCTTT. Translating gives CASSSGGYTEAFF.

This clonotype was observed a handful of times. The chain carries TRBV12-3 or TRBV12-4 and TRBJ2-3; D unclear. Trimming took off 3 bases at V and 3 bases at J, with 7 bases between the two ends. The CDR3 runs to 13 residues. The CDR3 coding sequence is TGTGCCAGCAGTTTTGGGCGGACAGATACGCAGTATTTT. Translating it yields CASSFGRTDTQYF.

The chain carries TRBV5-1 and TRBJ1-3; 9 nucleotides align to TRBD1. The trim removed 4 bases at V and 4 bases at J, leaving 9 bases unmatched. CDR1 is SGHRS, CDR2 YFSETQ, per germline. The CDR3 sequence is 16 residues long. The CDR3 region has the DNA TGCGCCAGCAGCGTCCTGGGGACAGGGTACGGAAACACCATATATTTT. Translation gives CASSVLGTGYGNTIYF. Full variable domain (missing parts from reference TRBV5-1 and TRBJ1-3): KAGVTQTPRYLIKTRGQQVTLSCSPISGHRSVSWYQQTPGQGLQFLFEYFSETQRNKGNFPGRFSGRQFSNSRSEMNVSTLELGDSALYLCASSVLGTGYGNTIYFGEGSWLTVV.

This clonotype was observed a few times. The chain links TRBV9 to TRBJ2-2, with TRBD2 matching over 12 bases. The CDR3 is made up of 15 amino acids. The ends lost 3 bases at V and 6 bases at J; junction bases unmatched: 3. Germline loops: CDR1 SGDLS, CDR2 YYNGEE. CDR3: CASSATSGSAGELFF. The CDR3 coding sequence is TGTGCCAGCAGCGCGACTAGCGGGAGTGCCGGGGAGCTGTTTTTT.

This clonotype was seen at least ten times. The chain carries TRBV5-1 and TRBJ2-2; D not certain. The germline V gene has CDR1 SGHRS and CDR2 YFSETQ. Trimming stripped 1 base from V and 6 bases from J, with 13 bases between. CDR3 length equals 15 residues. DNA of the CDR3: TGCGCCAGCAGCTTGTCCGAGCAGCGCGCCGGGGAGCTGTTTTTT. It is translated as CASSLSEQRAGELFF.

This clonotype has more than one count but fewer than ten. One end of the junction is discordant with germline, which a read error may explain. The rearrangement uses TRBV12-3 or TRBV12-4 and TRBJ2-5, with D maybe TRBD1 (6 bases). The CDR3 is 12 amino acids. CDR3 sequence (DNA): TGTGCCAGCGGCATGGACAGTAAGCTTAGAAACTTC. Amino acid sequence: CASGMDSKLRNF.

The V gene is TRBV5-1, the J gene TRBJ1-3; 7 nucleotides agree with TRBD1. The CDR3 is 15 amino acids. Per germline, CDR1 SGHRS and CDR2 YFSETQ. Trimming took 4 bases from V and 3 from J; bases not matched to a gene: 7. CDR3 sequence: CASSVSGTDGNTIYF. The CDR3 coding sequence is TGCGCCAGCAGCGTCTCGGGGACAGATGGAAACACCATATATTTT.